This TCR beta chain is from a study of T-cell memory formation after mild COVID-19 (dated by TCRdb to the early 2020s). In the study overall: TCR sequence clusters from the two donors were largely donor specific. Longitudinal TCRalpha and TCRbeta repertoire sequencing tracked T-cell clones expanding and contracting after mild COVID-19 in a couple of donors. The cohort was made up of two young adult volunteers, one female and one male, who were previously healthy. The full study reports these points: The second-wave clones that peaked on day 37 were not confirmed to be SARS-CoV-2 specific. Only a couple of mild cases were covered in the study, and larger cohorts including severe cases with pre-infection samples were considered necessary. Some responding clones were detected in pre-infection memory, suggesting pre-existing cross-reactive memory T cells joined the SARS-CoV-2 response. Contracting CD4+ clones were located mainly in the CM and EM memory subsets, whereas CD8+ clones were found to be enriched in EMRA. Clones that contracted from day 15 to 85 showed balanced CD4/CD8 phenotypes, whereas a second wave of clones that expanded from day 15 to 37 leaned towards CD4+.

The instrument was an Illumina NovaSeq 6000. Using 5'RACE with constant-segment primers, TCRalpha and TCRbeta cDNA libraries were constructed, with sample barcodes and unique molecular identifiers added in the process. RNA was extracted from every sample with Trizol reagent. Library amplification was performed in two PCR steps, and a second sample barcode and Illumina TruSeq adapters were introduced in the second step. Sequencing of the libraries was done on an Illumina NovaSeq, producing 2 x 150 bp paired-end reads. Under the source paper's analysis protocol: The reads were demultiplexed and collapsed into UMI-guided consensus sequences using migec v1.2.7. Using mixcr v2.1.11, UMI consensuses were aligned to TRA and TRB V and J templates and then assembled into clonotypes. A clonotype was counted as expanded or contracted only when both edgeR and NoisET called the clonotype significant, with the noise models trained on biological replicates. For edgeR calls, a false discovery rate-adjusted p below 0.01 and a log2 fold-change threshold of 1 were applied. As an exploratory analysis of dynamics, PCA with hierarchical clustering was applied to max-normalized trajectories of the 1000 most abundant clonotypes. Each responding clone was given a CD4 or CD8 phenotype based on the CD4+ and CD8+ repertoires, which had been sequenced separately. In-frame beta chains were kept once TCRdb had trimmed the public reads at Q25 with fastp and called clones with MiXCR. For every CDR3 protein sequence, its rows merge into one entry that carries the most common genes and DNA. V and J calls and clone size were set by TCRdb, not the authors. Counted in this sample were fewer than 700,000 distinct CDR3 sequences; roughly 18% of them appeared once. Of the sample, around 13% falls within the top ten clones.

Ficoll-Paque density gradient centrifugation was used to isolate PBMCs. In this sample, this clonotype turned up many times. It has no known antigen specificity. Per-nucleotide qualities are absent, and no much larger clonotype sits a single base away. CDR1 and CDR2 (SSHAT, FNYEAQ) derive from the germline V gene (reference sequence). The V end loses 4 bases and the J end loses 6 bases, and a stretch of 19 bases separates them. The CDR3 spans 16 residues, from the cysteine through the phenylalanine. The entry retains the CDR3 DNA only, 48 bases that are in frame from base 1. The sample taken for sequencing was PBMCs or a T cell subset sorted from them (not recorded which). The V and J segments used are TRBV7-7 and TRBJ2-1; the D assignment is uncertain and may be TRBD1 or TRBD2, with 6 bases supporting each. This TCR was recovered from an adult woman who had mild COVID-19 (a few samples of this study predate the infection). The sample titles of this study are shuffled in the database, so cell type and time point are left out; the donor was told from shared clones. The sequenced DNA: TGTGCCAGCAGCTCAGGGAGGACAGTCGAGGGCAATGAGCAGTTCTTC. It translates as CASSSGRTVEGNEQFF.